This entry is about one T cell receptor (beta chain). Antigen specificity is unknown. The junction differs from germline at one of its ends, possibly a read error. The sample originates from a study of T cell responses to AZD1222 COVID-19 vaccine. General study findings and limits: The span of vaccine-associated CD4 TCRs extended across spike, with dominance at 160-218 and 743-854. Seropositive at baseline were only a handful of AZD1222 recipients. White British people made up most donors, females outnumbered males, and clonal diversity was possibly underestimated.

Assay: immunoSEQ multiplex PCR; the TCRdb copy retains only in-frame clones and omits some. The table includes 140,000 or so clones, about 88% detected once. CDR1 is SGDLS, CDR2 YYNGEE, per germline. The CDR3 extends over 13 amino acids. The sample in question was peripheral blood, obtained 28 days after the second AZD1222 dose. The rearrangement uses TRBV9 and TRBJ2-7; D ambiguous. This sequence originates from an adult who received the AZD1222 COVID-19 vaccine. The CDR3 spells CASSPRFSSEQYF. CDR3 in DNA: TGTGCCAGCAGCCCTCGTTTTTCCTCCGAGCAGTACTTC. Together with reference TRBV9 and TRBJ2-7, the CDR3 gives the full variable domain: DSGVTQTPKHLITATGQRVTLRCSPRSGDLSVYWYQQSLDQGLQFLIQYYNGEERAKGNILERFSAQQFPDLHSELNLSSLELGDSALYFCASSPRFSSEQYFGPGTRLTVT.